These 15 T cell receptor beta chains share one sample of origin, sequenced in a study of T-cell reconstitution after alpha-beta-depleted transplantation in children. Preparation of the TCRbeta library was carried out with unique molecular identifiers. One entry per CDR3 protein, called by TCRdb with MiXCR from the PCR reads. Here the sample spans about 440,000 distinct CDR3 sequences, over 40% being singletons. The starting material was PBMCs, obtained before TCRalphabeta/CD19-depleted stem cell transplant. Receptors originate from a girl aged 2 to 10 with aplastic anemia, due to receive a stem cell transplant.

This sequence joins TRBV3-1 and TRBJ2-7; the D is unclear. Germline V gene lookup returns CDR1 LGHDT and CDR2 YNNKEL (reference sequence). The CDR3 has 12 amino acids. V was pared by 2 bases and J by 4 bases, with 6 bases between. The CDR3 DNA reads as TGTGCCAGCAGCCAAACCCATTACGAGCAGTACTTC. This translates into CASSQTHYEQYF.

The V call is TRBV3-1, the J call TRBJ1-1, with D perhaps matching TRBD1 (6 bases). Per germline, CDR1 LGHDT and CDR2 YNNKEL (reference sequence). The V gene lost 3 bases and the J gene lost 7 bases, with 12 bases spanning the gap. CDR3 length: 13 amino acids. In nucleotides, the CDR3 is TGTGCCAGCAGCCAGTTGGGGGGCTTTGAAGCTTTCTTT. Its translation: CASSQLGGFEAFF.

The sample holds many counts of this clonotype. The CDR3, as DNA: TGTGCCAGCAGTTACTTTGATACGCAGTATTTT. Translating it yields CASSYFDTQYF. The rearrangement uses TRBV6-6 and TRBJ2-3; no clear D. CDR3 length: 11 amino acids. CDR1 and CDR2 from the germline V gene are MNHNY and SVGAGI (reference sequence). V was shortened by 1 base and J by 6 bases, with 2 bases between the two germline ends.

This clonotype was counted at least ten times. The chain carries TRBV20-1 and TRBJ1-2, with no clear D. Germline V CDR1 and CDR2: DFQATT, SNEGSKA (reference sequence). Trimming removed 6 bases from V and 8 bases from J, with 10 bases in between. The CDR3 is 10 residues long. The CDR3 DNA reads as TGCAGTGCCACCCCGGGGGGCTACACCTTC. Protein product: CSATPGGYTF.

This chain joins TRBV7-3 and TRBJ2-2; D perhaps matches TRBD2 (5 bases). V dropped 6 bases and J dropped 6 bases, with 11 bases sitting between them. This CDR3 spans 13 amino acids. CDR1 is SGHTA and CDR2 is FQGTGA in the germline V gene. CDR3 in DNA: TGTGCCAGCAGAGATCGGGATTCCGGGGAGCTGTTTTTT. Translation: CASRDRDSGELFF.

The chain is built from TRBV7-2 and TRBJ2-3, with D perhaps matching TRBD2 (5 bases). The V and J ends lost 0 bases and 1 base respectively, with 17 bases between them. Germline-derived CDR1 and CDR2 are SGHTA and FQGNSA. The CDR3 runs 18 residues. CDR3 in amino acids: CASSLAETLVEGTDTQYF. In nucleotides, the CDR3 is TGTGCCAGCAGCTTAGCCGAAACCCTTGTGGAGGGCACAGATACGCAGTATTTT.

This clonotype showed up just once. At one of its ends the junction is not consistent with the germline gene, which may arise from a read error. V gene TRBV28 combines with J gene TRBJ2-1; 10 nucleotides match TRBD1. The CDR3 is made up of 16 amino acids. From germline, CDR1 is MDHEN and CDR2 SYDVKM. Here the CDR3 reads CANSVRQGARYNEQFF. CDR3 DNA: TGTGCCAACAGTGTCCGACAGGGGGCACGGTACAATGAGCAGTTCTTC.

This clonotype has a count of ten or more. The CDR3 DNA follows: TGCGCCAGCAGCTTGGGGGACTTGCACCTCCAAGAGACCCAGTACTTC. Protein: CASSLGDLHLQETQYF. The chain uses TRBV5-1 and TRBJ2-5, with a possible D match to TRBD2 (6 bases). Trimming pared 0 bases from V and 1 base from J, leaving 13 bases between. Germline lookup yields CDR1 SGHRS and CDR2 YFSETQ. The CDR3 totals 16 residues. The whole variable domain, filled in from reference TRBV5-1 and TRBJ2-5, reads KAGVTQTPRYLIKTRGQQVTLSCSPISGHRSVSWYQQTPGQGLQFLFEYFSETQRNKGNFPGRFSGRQFSNSRSEMNVSTLELGDSALYLCASSLGDLHLQETQYFGPGTRLLVL.

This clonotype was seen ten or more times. CDR3 region: CASSFGGAAQYF. CDR3 DNA sequence: TGTGCCAGCAGCTTTGGAGGCGCGGCCCAGTACTTC. This chain connects TRBV7-8 to TRBJ2-5; possibly TRBD2 for D (5 bases). V lost 3 bases and J 9 bases, leaving 11 bases between the germline ends. Germline V gene sequence: CDR1 SGHVS, CDR2 FQNEAQ. The CDR3 is 12 amino acids.

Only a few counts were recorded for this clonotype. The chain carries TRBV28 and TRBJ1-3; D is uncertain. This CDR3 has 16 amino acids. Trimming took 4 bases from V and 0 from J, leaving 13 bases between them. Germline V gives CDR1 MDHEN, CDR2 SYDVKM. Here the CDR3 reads CASSSPADRSGNTIYF. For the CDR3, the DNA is TGTGCCAGCAGTTCCCCGGCGGATCGCTCTGGAAACACCATATATTTT.

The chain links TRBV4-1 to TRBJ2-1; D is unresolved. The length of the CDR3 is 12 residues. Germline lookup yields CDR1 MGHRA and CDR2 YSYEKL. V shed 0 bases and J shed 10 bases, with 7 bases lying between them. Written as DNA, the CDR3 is TGCGCCAGCAGCCAAGACCCAGGAGAGCAGTTCTTC. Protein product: CASSQDPGEQFF.

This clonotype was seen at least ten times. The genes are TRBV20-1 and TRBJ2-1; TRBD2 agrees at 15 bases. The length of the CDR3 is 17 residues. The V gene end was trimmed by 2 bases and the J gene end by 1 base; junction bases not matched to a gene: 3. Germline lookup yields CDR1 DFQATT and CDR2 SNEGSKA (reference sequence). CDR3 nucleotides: TGCAGTGCTAGATCCGGGACTAGCGGGGGGTCCTACAATGAGCAGTTCTTC. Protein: CSARSGTSGGSYNEQFF.

CDR3 amino acids: CSPGGALCSGANVLTF. CDR3 bases: TGCAGCCCTGGGGGCGCCCTCTGCTCTGGGGCCAACGTCCTGACTTTC. The V call is TRBV29-1, the J call TRBJ2-6; D perhaps matches TRBD1 (6 bases). Looked up from germline, CDR1 is SQVTM and CDR2 is ANQGSEA. The CDR3 loop spans 16 amino acids. Trimming shortened V by 8 bases and J by 0 bases, and 17 bases separated the two germline ends.

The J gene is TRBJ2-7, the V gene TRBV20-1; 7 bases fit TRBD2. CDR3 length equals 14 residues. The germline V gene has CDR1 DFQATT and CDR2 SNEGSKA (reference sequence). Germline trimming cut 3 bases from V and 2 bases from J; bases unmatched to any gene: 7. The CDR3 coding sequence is TGCAGTGCTAGTGGGGCTAGCGGTGCCTACGAGCAGTACTTC. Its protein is CSASGASGAYEQYF.

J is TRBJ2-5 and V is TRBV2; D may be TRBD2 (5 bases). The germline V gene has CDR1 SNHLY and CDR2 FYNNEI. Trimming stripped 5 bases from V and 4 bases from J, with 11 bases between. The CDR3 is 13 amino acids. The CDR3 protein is CASSPSGRETQYF. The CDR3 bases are TGTGCCAGCAGTCCCAGCGGCCGAGAGACCCAGTACTTC.